One and the same sample provided the 31 T cell receptor beta chains below, sequenced in a study of blood T cell repertoires in COVID-19. TCRdb keeps only in-frame clones here, not all; method: immunoSEQ multiplex PCR. The data hold some 90,000 clones, with around 90% observed a single time. Material: peripheral blood. The receptors originated from a man between 45 and 60 years old with COVID-19, enrolled during active disease.

This sequence joins TRBV5-4 and TRBJ1-2, with TRBD1 matching 9 bases. The CDR3 sequence is 14 residues long. Germline V lookup: CDR1 SGHNT, CDR2 YYREEE (reference sequence). Germline trimming cut 1 base from V and 3 bases from J; bases unmatched to any gene: 1. DNA of the CDR3: TGTGCCAGCAGCTTGACAGGGGGCCACTATGGCTACACCTTC. Protein: CASSLTGGHYGYTF.

V and J are TRBV7-3 and TRBJ2-2; TRBD2 matches at 8 bases. Germline trimming cut 3 bases from V and 4 bases from J; bases unmatched to any gene: 4. CDR3 length: 15 residues. Germline lookup yields CDR1 SGHTA and CDR2 FQGTGA. CDR3 nucleotides: TGTGCCAGCAGCTTTGCGGGGGGAGGCACCGGGGAGCTGTTTTTT. Protein product: CASSFAGGGTGELFF.

The chain links TRBV15 to TRBJ1-2; D is unresolved. This CDR3 is built from 15 residues. Germline assignment: CDR1 LNHNV and CDR2 YYDKDF (reference sequence). V gave up 1 base and J gave up 6 bases, with 15 bases separating them. CDR3 nucleotide sequence: TGTGCCACCAGCAGAGCGCAGAGACTCCCAGATGGCTACACCTTC. Its protein is CATSRAQRLPDGYTF.

The CDR3 DNA follows: TGTGCCAGCAGCTCTAGGGGTGACTACGAGCAGTACTTC. Amino acids: CASSSRGDYEQYF. The J gene is TRBJ2-7, the V gene TRBV13; weak D call: TRBD1 (5 bases). The CDR3 extends over 13 amino acids. CDR1 and CDR2 (germline): PRHDT, FYEKMQ (reference sequence). V was clipped by 4 bases and J by 3 bases, with 10 bases between them.

The genes are TRBV18 and TRBJ1-1; tentative D call: TRBD1 (5 bases). With 0 bases removed from V and 5 bases from J, the gap between germline ends came to 16 bases. The CDR3 spans 16 residues. CDR1 is KGHSH and CDR2 is LQKENI in the germline V gene. CDR3 bases: TGTGCCAGCTCACCACCGTCGGTAGGGGCTGAGACTGAAGCTTTCTTT. Protein: CASSPPSVGAETEAFF.

Of note for this clone: At one of its ends the junction is not consistent with the germline gene, which may arise from a read error. The genes are TRBV30 and TRBJ1-6; weak D call: TRBD1 (6 bases). Germline CDR1 is GTSNPN and CDR2 is SVGIG (reference sequence). The CDR3 runs to 11 residues. The CDR3 spells CAWNRDSPLHF. CDR3 sequence (DNA): TGTGCCTGGAACAGGGATTCACCCCTTCACTTT.

The rearrangement joins TRBV5-1 to TRBJ2-7, with TRBD1 matching 7 bases. Per germline, CDR1 SGHRS and CDR2 YFSETQ. The CDR3 spans 14 residues. Trimming removed 5 bases from V and 3 bases from J; junction bases left unmatched: 8. Written as DNA, the CDR3 is TGCGCCAGCAGGTATACGGGACAGAGCTACGAGCAGTACTTC. This translates into CASRYTGQSYEQYF.

V and J are TRBV28 and TRBJ1-1, with 8 nucleotides matching TRBD1. This CDR3 has 16 amino acids. V trimming: 3 bases; J trimming: 0 bases; junction bases outside the gene matches: 6. Germline CDR1 and CDR2: MDHEN and SYDVKM. CDR3 residues: CASSFPGGPLNTEAFF. In DNA form, the CDR3 reads TGTGCCAGCAGTTTTCCAGGGGGCCCACTGAACACTGAAGCTTTCTTT.

This sequence joins TRBV11-2 and TRBJ1-5; D might be TRBD1 (5 bases). The germline V gene encodes CDR1 SGHAT and CDR2 FQNNGV. CDR3 length: 13 residues. Trimming pared 5 bases from V and 7 bases from J, leaving 12 bases between. The CDR3 sequence: CASSGPGNQPQHF. The DNA for the CDR3 is TGTGCCAGCAGCGGGCCAGGGAACCAGCCCCAGCATTTT. The whole variable domain, remainder taken from reference TRBV11-2 and TRBJ1-5, is EAGVAQSPRYKIIEKRQSVAFWCNPISGHATLYWYQQILGQGPKLLIQFQNNGVVDDSQLPKDRFSAERLKGVDSTLKIQPAKLEDSAVYLCASSGPGNQPQHFGDGTRLSIL.

The rearrangement uses TRBV11-2 and TRBJ2-5; 8 nucleotides match TRBD1. The germline CDR1 and CDR2 sequences are SGHAT and FQNNGV. The CDR3 extends over 12 amino acids. Trimming cost V 0 bases and J 11 bases; bases outside gene matches: 2. CDR3 DNA: TGTGCCAGCAGCTTAGACCGGGACAGGCAGTACTTC. Its translation: CASSLDRDRQYF.

This sequence joins TRBV4-3 and TRBJ1-5; D unresolved. Germline CDR1 LGHNA, CDR2 YSLEER. The CDR3 is made up of 14 amino acids. The V and J ends lost 0 bases and 4 bases respectively, with 7 bases between them. The CDR3 here is CASSQDSGNQPQHF. CDR3 nucleotides: TGCGCCAGCAGCCAAGATTCAGGTAATCAGCCCCAGCATTTT.

This chain joins TRBV2 and TRBJ1-2; perhaps TRBD1 as D (6 bases). This CDR3 comprises 15 residues. V was clipped by 4 bases and J by 0 bases, with 12 bases between them. Germline V lookup: CDR1 SNHLY, CDR2 FYNNEI. Written as DNA, the CDR3 is TGTGCCAGCAGTGCTCCGGGGGGCGCTAACTATGGCTACACCTTC. The encoded protein is CASSAPGGANYGYTF. The full variable domain, in which reference TRBV2 and TRBJ1-2 provide the parts outside the CDR3, is EPEVTQTPSHQVTQMGQEVILRCVPISNHLYFYWYRQILGQKVEFLVSFYNNEISEKSEIFDDQFSVERPDGSNFTLKIRSTKLEDSAMYFCASSAPGGANYGYTFGSGTRLTVV.

This chain joins TRBV6-5 and TRBJ1-2; 7 bases map to TRBD1. The germline gives CDR1 MNHEY, CDR2 SVGAGI. This CDR3 is 13 amino acids long. J lost 3 bases, V lost 3 bases, and 1 base had no gene match. The CDR3 bases are TGTGCCAGCAGTTATGGGACAGACTATGGCTACACCTTC. Encoded protein: CASSYGTDYGYTF.

The chain has TRBV15 and TRBJ1-6; 9 bases are a match to TRBD1. The CDR3 length is 16 residues. V was pared by 3 bases and J by 8 bases, with 8 bases of the junction left unmatched. Germline assignment: CDR1 LNHNV and CDR2 YYDKDF (reference sequence). The CDR3 DNA follows: TGTGCCACCAGCAGGGGGACAGGGAGATTCTATTCACCCCTCCACTTT. Translation: CATSRGTGRFYSPLHF.

The genes are TRBV4-3 and TRBJ2-7, with 8 bases fitting TRBD1. CDR1 LGHNA and CDR2 YSLEER come from the germline V gene. This CDR3 has 17 residues. After removal of 0 bases from V and 1 base from J, the junction contained 8 bases not matched to a gene. The CDR3 DNA is TGCGCCAGCAGCCAAGAGGGAGGACAGGGAATTTCCTACGAGCAGTACTTC. It translates to CASSQEGGQGISYEQYF.

This clone was seen a few times. The chain links TRBV5-6 to TRBJ1-3, with D perhaps matching TRBD1 (5 bases). The ends were cut back, 0 bases at V and 4 bases at J, with 11 bases in the middle. The CDR3 has 15 amino acids. Germline V gives CDR1 SGHDT, CDR2 YYEEEE. The DNA for the CDR3 is TGTGCCAGCAGCTTGGTGGGGCGGCCGGGAAACACCATATATTTT. This gives the protein CASSLVGRPGNTIYF.

This clone was seen more than once but under ten times. The chain recombines TRBV30 with TRBJ2-3; no definite D call. The CDR3 consists of 12 residues. V was trimmed by 4 bases and J by 5 bases, leaving 10 bases between them. Germline values: CDR1 GTSNPN, CDR2 SVGIG (reference sequence). CDR3 DNA sequence: TGTGCCTGGAACCGCCGGTTAGATACGCAGTATTTT. Its protein product is CAWNRRLDTQYF.

This clone has only a few counts. The rearrangement links TRBV25-1 to TRBJ1-3; D is ambiguous. V was trimmed by 3 bases and J by 8 bases, leaving 11 bases between them. Germline-derived CDR1 and CDR2 are MGHDK and SYGVNS. The CDR3 loop spans 13 amino acids. This CDR3 reads CASSEGLGHTIYF. DNA for the CDR3: TGTGCCAGCAGTGAGGGTCTGGGCCACACCATATATTTT.

The V and J genes are TRBV6-2 or TRBV6-3 and TRBJ2-7; D is unresolved. V lost 0 bases to trimming and J lost 4 bases, with 7 bases between them. CDR1 MNHEY and CDR2 SVGEGT come from the germline V gene. CDR3 length equals 13 residues. The CDR3 coding sequence is TGTGCCAGCAGTTACTCGAACTATTACGAGCAGTACTTC. Its protein is CASSYSNYYEQYF.

The chain recombines TRBV15 with TRBJ2-7; D is undetermined. V gave up 0 bases and J gave up 0 bases, with 9 bases separating them. CDR1 is LNHNV and CDR2 is YYDKDF in the germline V gene (reference sequence). This CDR3 is 15 amino acids long. CDR3: CATSREEFSSYEQYF. CDR3 DNA: TGTGCCACCAGCAGAGAAGAGTTTAGCTCCTACGAGCAGTACTTC. The full variable domain, rest sourced from reference TRBV15 and TRBJ2-7, is DAMVIQNPRYQVTQFGKPVTLSCSQTLNHNVMYWYQQKSSQAPKLLFHYYDKDFNNEADTPDNFQSRRPNTSFCFLDIRSPGLGDTAMYLCATSREEFSSYEQYFGPGTRLTVT.

CDR3 residues: CAISGGDRNYGYTF. Here the CDR3 DNA reads TGTGCCATCAGTGGGGGGGACAGAAACTATGGCTACACCTTC. This chain joins TRBV10-3 and TRBJ1-2, with TRBD1 matching over 7 bases. The CDR3 sequence is 14 residues long. The ends lost 4 bases at V and 2 bases at J; junction bases unmatched: 4. The germline CDR1 and CDR2 sequences are ENHRY and SYGVKD.

The chain is built from TRBV28 and TRBJ2-7; 7 nucleotides match TRBD2. The germline gives CDR1 MDHEN, CDR2 SYDVKM. Trimming took 6 bases from V and 0 from J; bases not matched to a gene: 5. CDR3 length: 14 amino acids. DNA of the CDR3: TGTGCCAGCAGCGGGTGGACTAGCTCCTACGAGCAGTACTTC. Its translation is CASSGWTSSYEQYF.

The chain is built from TRBV7-8 and TRBJ1-1; TRBD1 aligns across 7 bases. The CDR3 is 14 amino acids. V was clipped by 3 bases and J by 1 base; unmatched bases: 2. Looked up from germline, CDR1 is SGHVS and CDR2 is FQNEAQ. CDR3 in amino acids: CASSLGTANTEAFF. The CDR3 coding sequence is TGTGCCAGCAGCTTGGGGACAGCGAACACTGAAGCTTTCTTT.

The V gene is TRBV7-2, the J gene TRBJ1-1; 8 bases align to TRBD1. The CDR3 sequence is 15 residues long. V shed 5 bases and J 4 bases; nucleotides not matched to a gene: 9. The germline V gene has CDR1 SGHTA and CDR2 FQGNSA. The CDR3 DNA reads TGTGCCAGCAGCGAACCGGGACAGGTGGTCACTGAAGCTTTCTTT. Translation gives CASSEPGQVVTEAFF.

V gene TRBV28 combines with J gene TRBJ2-7, with 7 positions matching TRBD2. The germline V gene has CDR1 MDHEN and CDR2 SYDVKM. Germline trimming cut 3 bases from V and 5 bases from J; bases unmatched to any gene: 7. This CDR3 comprises 14 residues. The CDR3 nucleotides are TGTGCCAGCAGTTTCTTAAAGGCGGGGGACGAGCAGTACTTC. It codes for CASSFLKAGDEQYF.

The chain is built from TRBV7-2 and TRBJ1-2; D might be TRBD1 (6 bases). Germline CDR1 reads SGHTA; CDR2 reads FQGNSA. The V gene lost 5 bases and the J gene lost 2 bases, with 12 bases spanning the gap. This CDR3 spans 14 amino acids. DNA for the CDR3: TGTGCCAGCAGCGCGGACAGACTAAACTATGGCTACACCTTC. As protein: CASSADRLNYGYTF.

The chain is built from TRBV29-1 and TRBJ2-1; 8 bases fit TRBD2. Germline lookup yields CDR1 SQVTM and CDR2 ANQGSEA. V gave up 7 bases and J gave up 7 bases; unmatched junction bases: 3. This CDR3 has 11 residues. In nucleotides, the CDR3 is TGCAGCGGGGGACTAGGGAATGAGCAGTTCTTC. Amino acid sequence: CSGGLGNEQFF.

The rearrangement links TRBV24-1 to TRBJ2-5; tentatively, D is TRBD2 (5 bases). This CDR3 is built from 13 residues. Trimming cost V 5 bases and J 6 bases, with 12 bases left between them. From germline, CDR1 is KGHDR and CDR2 SFDVKD. The CDR3 DNA reads TGTGCCACCAGTGGTGTAGAGGGCAAGACCCAGTACTTC. Residues: CATSGVEGKTQYF.

The gene calls are TRBV3-1 (or the pseudogene TRBV3-2) and TRBJ2-7; D is perhaps TRBD2 (5 bases). Per the germline V gene, CDR1 is LGHDT and CDR2 is YNNKEL (reference sequence). This CDR3 comprises 15 residues. V lost 1 base and J lost 0, with 10 bases in between. CDR3 DNA sequence: TGTGCCAGCAGCCAAGGGATCGGAGGCTCCTACGAGCAGTACTTC. Translating it yields CASSQGIGGSYEQYF.

The chain carries TRBV7-9 and TRBJ2-1, with TRBD1 matching over 10 bases. The V gene's germline CDR1 is SEHNR and CDR2 FQNEAQ (reference sequence). V lost 3 bases and J lost 7; bases outside the gene matches: 9. There are 16 residues in the CDR3. The CDR3 sequence: CASSFYGTGVENEQFF. CDR3 sequence (DNA): TGTGCCAGCAGCTTCTACGGGACAGGGGTAGAGAATGAGCAGTTCTTC.

The gene calls are TRBV24-1 and TRBJ2-1, with TRBD1 identical over 9 bases. Germline trimming cut 3 bases from V and 7 bases from J; bases unmatched to any gene: 12. The germline V gene has CDR1 KGHDR and CDR2 SFDVKD. This CDR3 region has 17 residues. CDR3 sequence: CATSDQKPGQGVNEQFF. The CDR3 coding sequence is TGTGCCACCAGTGATCAAAAACCGGGACAGGGAGTTAATGAGCAGTTCTTC.